Given below is one T cell receptor (beta chain) in context. The clone's antigen remains unknown. Per-nucleotide qualities are absent, and no much larger clonotype sits a single base away. This sample was taken from a study of tumor and adjacent non-tumor tissue in lung cancer (dated by TCRdb to 2016 to 2018). In terms of the full investigation: The cohort included 12 adenocarcinoma, 2 squamous cell carcinoma and 1 small cell lung cancer patients. The roughly 15 patients were aged roughly 30 to 80 years, included ten or so men and 5 women, and had TNM stage I to III disease. A few dozen paired specimens, one tumor and one normal lung sample per patient, were profiled by TCRbeta CDR3 sequencing. Bulk TCRbeta repertoires were compared between lung tumor tissue and matched distant non-tumor lung tissue obtained from 15 lung cancer patients. In total, sequencing yielded 125,075,908 productive TCRbeta reads, which works out to an average of approximately 4 million reads per sample. General findings and caveats noted by the study authors: Tumor tissue showed significantly greater TCR diversity (inverse Simpson) than normal lung tissue (roughly 430 vs 170, P = 0.0075, Mann-Whitney U test). Neither the sequencing platform nor unique molecular identifiers are mentioned in the methods. In normal lung, the top 100 clones accounted for a significantly larger cumulative share of the repertoire than in tumor tissue. The cohort had only roughly 16 patients, and the authors noted that larger samples and more detailed clinical data are needed. Younger patients had significantly higher TCR diversity, and higher tumor TCR diversity was associated with shorter overall and disease-free survival. Because peripheral blood was not sequenced, the blood TCRbeta repertoires of the lung cancer patients in the study went unexamined.

Bulk unsorted tissue served as the source for RNA extraction, and RNA quality was assessed using a NanoDrop ND-1000 and an Agilent 2100. The normal lung samples consisted of distant non-tumor tissue collected more than 3 cm from the tumor edge. All donors had newly diagnosed lung cancer, had not received prior chemotherapy, and were admitted for thoracic surgery in China between August and November 2014. Patients with previous radiotherapy or chemotherapy, or with another concurrent cancer, were excluded from the study. Pieces of surgical tissue measuring about 1-2.1 cm3 were kept in RNAlater solution and held at -80 degrees C until needed. Per the germline V gene (reference sequence), DFQATT is the CDR1 and SNEGSKA is the CDR2. The cysteine opens and the phenylalanine closes a CDR3 of 15 amino acids. Kept here is only the CDR3 DNA, which spans 45 bases and is read in frame from base 1. Relative to germline, V is missing 3 bases and J is missing 5 bases, with 12 bases of the junction outside any gene match.

The receptor library was made with multiplex PCR. TCRdb lists the instrument as Illumina HiSeq 2500. Following protocols modified from ARM-PCR, the researchers constructed TCRbeta libraries through three rounds of nested PCR with primers (Table S4). Before sequencing, PCR products of 200-500 bp were cut from the gel and purified using the QIAquick gel extraction kit. Concerning the study's data processing: Trimmomatic was used to clean the reads, FLASH was used to merge the reads into complete CDR3 sequences, and MiTCR was used to assign the reads to V(D)J germline segments. VDJtools was used to compute clonal diversity as the inverse Simpson's index. In-frame sequences without a premature stop codon were defined as productive reads. In TCRdb, the public reads were trimmed at Q25 with fastp and aligned with MiXCR, with productive beta chains retained. Rows with one shared CDR3 protein collapse into an entry with the most common genes and DNA. The V and J calls come from TCRdb's annotation, not from the publication. Across this sample there are tens of thousands of distinct CDR3 sequences, with about four fifths seen only once. The ten biggest clones cover approximately 51% of the sample.

The sequence joins TRBV20-1 to TRBJ2-7; 8 middle bases align to TRBD2. Input material: distant non-tumor lung tissue. This TCR came from a man in his 60s with non-small cell lung cancer. The CDR3 in this case is CSARGLAGSEHEQYF. The sequence in DNA is TGCAGTGCTAGGGGATTAGCGGGAAGTGAACACGAGCAGTACTTC.